These 3 T cell receptor beta chains share one sample of origin, sequenced in a study of T-cell reconstitution after alpha-beta-depleted transplantation in children. Library preparation (for TCRbeta) was performed with unique molecular identifiers. TCRdb fed the PCR reads into MiXCR, producing one record per CDR3 protein. In the table there are about a million distinct CDR3 sequences, about 30% of which are singletons. The sample in question was PBMCs, mostly from graft donor cells, obtained 360 days after TCRalphabeta/CD19-depleted stem cell transplant. Receptors originate from a boy younger than two who had a stem cell transplant for SCID, so the T cells may come from the graft donor.

This clonotype was observed once. CDR3 bases: TGCGCCAGCAGCTGGACAGGGCCTGTGGGGGAGCAGTACTTC. It is translated as CASSWTGPVGEQYF. This rearrangement joins TRBV5-1 to TRBJ2-7; 8 bases match TRBD1. The CDR3 is 14 amino acids. Per germline, CDR1 SGHRS and CDR2 YFSETQ. V lost 3 bases, J lost 7 bases, and 9 bases stayed unmatched.

The CDR3 reads CASKRSAGNHEQYF. The CDR3 coding sequence is TGTGCCAGCAAGAGGTCGGCAGGGAACCACGAGCAGTACTTC. The chain couples TRBV27 to TRBJ2-7, with D perhaps matching TRBD1 (5 bases). The germline gives CDR1 MNHEY, CDR2 SMNVEV (reference sequence). Trimming pared 7 bases from V and 5 bases from J, leaving 18 bases between. CDR3 length: 14 residues.

The V call is TRBV20-1, the J call TRBJ2-3, with a weak D call TRBD2 (6 bases). The germline V and J ends were trimmed by 2 bases and 2 bases, with 26 bases remaining between them. The CDR3 is 19 amino acids. In germline, CDR1 is DFQATT, CDR2 SNEGSKA (reference sequence). The CDR3 spells CSARHTGTPPKYPTDTQYF. CDR3 coding DNA: TGCAGTGCTAGACATACCGGGACTCCACCCAAGTACCCCACAGATACGCAGTATTTT.